The 7 T cell receptor beta chains below were found in one sample sequenced in a study of T cell responses to AZD1222 COVID-19 vaccine. Data came from immunoSEQ multiplex PCR; TCRdb stores just in-frame clones and leaves some out. Of 140,000 or so clones listed, approximately 85% are singletons. The starting material was peripheral blood, obtained 28 days after the second dose of the MenACWY control vaccine. Receptor source: an adult who received the MenACWY meningococcal vaccine as a control.

V gene TRBV5-1 combines with J gene TRBJ1-5; 9 bases are shared with TRBD1. The germline V gene encodes CDR1 SGHRS and CDR2 YFSETQ. This CDR3 has 15 amino acids. Trimming removed 0 bases from V and 5 bases from J; junction bases left unmatched: 3. The CDR3: CASSLGTGEHQPQHF. In nucleotides, the CDR3 is TGCGCCAGCAGCTTGGGGACAGGGGAACATCAGCCCCAGCATTTT.

The count of this clone is one. The chain combines TRBV30 with TRBJ2-3; TRBD2 agrees at 10 bases. The CDR3 is 15 residues long. With V trimmed by 3 bases and J by 4 bases, 7 bases remained unmatched. Germline assignment: CDR1 GTSNPN and CDR2 SVGIG (reference sequence). The CDR3 region is CAWSLGLASADTQYF. CDR3 in DNA: TGTGCCTGGAGCCTGGGACTAGCGAGCGCAGATACGCAGTATTTT. Based on the CDR3 plus reference TRBV30 and TRBJ2-3, the full variable domain is SQTIHQWPATLVQPVGSPLSLECTVEGTSNPNLYWYRQAAGRGLQLLFYSVGIGQISSEVPQNLSASRPQDRQFILSSKKLLLSDSGFYLCAWSLGLASADTQYFGPGTRLTVL.

The count of this clone is one. The CDR3 loop reads CASSRGGAYEQYF. The DNA for the CDR3 is TGTGCCAGCAGCCGGGGGGGGGCCTACGAGCAGTACTTC. V gene TRBV3-1 (or the pseudogene TRBV3-2) combines with J gene TRBJ2-7; 7 bases line up with TRBD2. This CDR3 is built from 13 residues. Germline trimming cut 4 bases from V and 2 bases from J; bases unmatched to any gene: 2. Germline CDR1 and CDR2: LGHDT and YNNKEL (reference sequence).

This clone was seen once. The chain carries TRBV5-6 and TRBJ1-1, with TRBD1 matching over 9 bases. The length of the CDR3 is 15 residues. From germline, CDR1 is SGHDT and CDR2 YYEEEE. Losses at the gene ends were 3 bases for V and 5 bases for J; bases not matched to a gene: 8. The DNA for the CDR3 is TGTGCCAGCAGCTACCGGGACAGGGAAGTTACTGAAGCTTTCTTT. Amino acid sequence: CASSYRDREVTEAFF. Using reference TRBV5-6 and TRBJ1-1 for the parts outside the CDR3, the full variable domain is DAGVTQSPTHLIKTRGQQVTLRCSPKSGHDTVSWYQQALGQGPQFIFQYYEEEERQRGNFPDRFSGHQFPNYSSELNVNALLLGDSALYLCASSYRDREVTEAFFGQGTRLTVV.

The chain couples TRBV7-8 to TRBJ1-2, with D maybe TRBD1 (6 bases). CDR1 is SGHVS and CDR2 is FQNEAQ in the germline V gene. The length of the CDR3 is 13 residues. Trimming cost V 5 bases and J 4 bases, with 11 bases left between them. The CDR3 DNA reads as TGTGCCAGCAGCGAAGACAGGTTCTATGGCTACACCTTC. Translating it yields CASSEDRFYGYTF.

J is TRBJ2-2 and V is TRBV6-6; 10 bases align to TRBD1. The CDR3 is 16 amino acids. Germline loops: CDR1 MNHNY, CDR2 SVGAGI (reference sequence). V gave up 5 bases and J gave up 3 bases; unmatched junction bases: 6. The CDR3 protein is CASSRQGALDTGELFF. In DNA, the CDR3 is TGTGCCAGCAGTCGACAGGGGGCGCTGGACACCGGGGAGCTGTTTTTT.

The chain uses TRBV5-1 and TRBJ1-4; 11 bases align to TRBD1. CDR1 SGHRS and CDR2 YFSETQ come from the germline V gene. V was pared by 4 bases and J by 8 bases, with 4 bases of the junction left unmatched. The CDR3 runs 14 residues. CDR3: CASSGQGAEEKLFF. The CDR3 DNA is TGCGCCAGCAGCGGACAGGGGGCGGAGGAAAAACTGTTTTTT.